These 6 T cell receptor beta chains share one sample of origin, sequenced in a study of OX40 agonist ivuxolimab in advanced cancers. The data were produced by immunoSEQ multiplex PCR, yet TCRdb's version contains in-frame clones alone and is incomplete. In the table there are tens of thousands of clones, approximately 90% of which are singletons. This specimen was CD4+ or CD8+ T cells sorted from blood, taken in a trial of the OX40 agonist ivuxolimab. The receptors originated from an adult with an advanced solid tumor such as melanoma, head and neck, liver or kidney cancer.

The chain links TRBV30 to TRBJ2-1; 7 nucleotides match TRBD2. J gave up 8 bases and V 0 bases, and 7 bases lay outside the gene matches. The CDR3 consists of 14 residues. In germline, CDR1 is GTSNPN, CDR2 SVGIG (reference sequence). CDR3 in amino acids: CAWSVFFAGDEQFF. DNA of the CDR3: TGTGCCTGGAGTGTTTTCTTTGCGGGAGATGAGCAGTTCTTC.

This clone was seen only once. The J gene is TRBJ1-3, the V gene TRBV11-2; 9 nucleotides align to TRBD1. The CDR3 consists of 19 residues. Losses at the gene ends were 5 bases for V and 0 bases for J; bases not matched to a gene: 14. The germline CDR1 and CDR2 sequences are SGHAT and FQNNGV. In DNA form, the CDR3 reads TGTGCCAGCAGCCGAGGGGGACAGGGAGCTTTTAACTCTGGAAACACCATATATTTT. Protein product: CASSRGGQGAFNSGNTIYF.

The rearrangement joins TRBV5-1 to TRBJ2-3; the match to TRBD2 covers 11 bases. Germline trimming cut 4 bases from V and 11 bases from J; bases unmatched to any gene: 24. Germline CDR1 SGHRS, CDR2 YFSETQ. This CDR3 spans 19 amino acids. The DNA of the CDR3 is TGCGCCAGCAGCCCATGGGGTAGCGGGAGGGTCTGGATTCCCTCTAAGCAGTATTTT. Translation gives CASSPWGSGRVWIPSKQYF.

Worth noting for this clone: A read error may produce the germline difference seen at one junction end. The rearrangement uses TRBV7-7 and TRBJ2-5, with a tentative D call TRBD2 (5 bases). Germline-derived CDR1 and CDR2 are SSHAT and FNYEAQ (reference sequence). CDR3 length equals 15 residues. CDR3 coding DNA: TGTGCTAGCAGCCGCCTGGGTAGCGCCCAAGAGACCCAGTACTTC. Its translation: CASSRLGSAQETQYF.

In nucleotides, the CDR3 is TGTGCCAGCTCTCGACTAGCGGGAGTCAATGAGCAGTTCTTC. Its translation: CASSRLAGVNEQFF. This chain uses TRBV6-1 with TRBJ2-1; TRBD2 matches at 12 bases. Germline trimming cut 8 bases from V and 6 bases from J; bases unmatched to any gene: 5. This CDR3 contains 14 residues. In germline, CDR1 is MNHNS, CDR2 SASEGT.

The chain employs TRBV6-1 and TRBJ2-7, with 7 bases aligning to TRBD2. Germline CDR1 and CDR2: MNHNS and SASEGT. Losses at the gene ends were 8 bases for V and 7 bases for J; bases not matched to a gene: 14. The CDR3 is made up of 14 amino acids. Written as DNA, the CDR3 is TGTGCCAGCGAAAGGCGGGGGTTTCAGAGGGAGCAGTACTTC. This codes for CASERRGFQREQYF.